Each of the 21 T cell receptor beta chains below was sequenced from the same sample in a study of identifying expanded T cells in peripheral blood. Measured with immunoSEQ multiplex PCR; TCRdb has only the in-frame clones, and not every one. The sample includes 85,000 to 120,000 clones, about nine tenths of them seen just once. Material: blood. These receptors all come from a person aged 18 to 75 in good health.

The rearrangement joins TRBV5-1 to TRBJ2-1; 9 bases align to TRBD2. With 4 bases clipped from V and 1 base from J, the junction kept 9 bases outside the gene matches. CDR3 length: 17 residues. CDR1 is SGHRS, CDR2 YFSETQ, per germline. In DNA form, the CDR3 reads TGCGCCAGCAGCCCTGAACGCGGGGGGGCTTCCTACAATGAGCAGTTCTTC. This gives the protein CASSPERGGASYNEQFF. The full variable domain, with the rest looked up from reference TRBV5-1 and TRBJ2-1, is KAGVTQTPRYLIKTRGQQVTLSCSPISGHRSVSWYQQTPGQGLQFLFEYFSETQRNKGNFPGRFSGRQFSNSRSEMNVSTLELGDSALYLCASSPERGGASYNEQFFGPGTRLTVL.

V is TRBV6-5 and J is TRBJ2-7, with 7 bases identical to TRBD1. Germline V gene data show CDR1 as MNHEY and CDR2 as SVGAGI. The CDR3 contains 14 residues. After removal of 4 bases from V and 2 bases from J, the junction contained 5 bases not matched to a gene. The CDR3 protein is CASSSPTGTYEQYF. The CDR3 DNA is TGTGCCAGCAGTTCACCGACAGGGACCTACGAGCAGTACTTC.

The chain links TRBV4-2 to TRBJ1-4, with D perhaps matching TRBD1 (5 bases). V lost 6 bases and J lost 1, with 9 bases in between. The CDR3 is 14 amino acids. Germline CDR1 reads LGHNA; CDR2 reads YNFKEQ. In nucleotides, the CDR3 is TGTGCCAGCAGTGAAGACAGAACTAATGAAAAACTGTTTTTT. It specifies CASSEDRTNEKLFF.

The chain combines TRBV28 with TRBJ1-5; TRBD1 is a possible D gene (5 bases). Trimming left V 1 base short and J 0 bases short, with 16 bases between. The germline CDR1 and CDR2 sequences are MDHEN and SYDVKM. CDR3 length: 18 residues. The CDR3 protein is CASSLSFVRQYSNQPQHF. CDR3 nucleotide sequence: TGTGCCAGCAGTTTATCGTTTGTAAGACAGTATAGCAATCAGCCCCAGCATTTT.

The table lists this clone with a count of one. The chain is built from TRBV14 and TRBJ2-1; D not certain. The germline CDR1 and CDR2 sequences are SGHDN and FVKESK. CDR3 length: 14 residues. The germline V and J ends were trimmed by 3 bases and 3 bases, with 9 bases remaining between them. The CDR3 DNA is TGTGCCAGCAGCCAGGTTAACAGCTACAATGAGCAGTTCTTC. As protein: CASSQVNSYNEQFF.

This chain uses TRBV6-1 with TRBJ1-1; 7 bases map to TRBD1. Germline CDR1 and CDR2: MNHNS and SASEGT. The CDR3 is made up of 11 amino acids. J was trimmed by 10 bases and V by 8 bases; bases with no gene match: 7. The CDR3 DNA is TGTGCCAGCGGGAGACAGGGAGGAGCTTTCTTT. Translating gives CASGRQGGAFF.

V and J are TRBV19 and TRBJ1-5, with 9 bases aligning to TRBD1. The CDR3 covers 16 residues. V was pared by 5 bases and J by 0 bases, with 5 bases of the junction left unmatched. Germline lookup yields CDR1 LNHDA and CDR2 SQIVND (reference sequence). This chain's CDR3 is CASSRDRAYSNQPQHF. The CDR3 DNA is TGTGCCAGTAGTCGGGACAGGGCTTATAGCAATCAGCCCCAGCATTTT. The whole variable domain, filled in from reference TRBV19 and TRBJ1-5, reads DGGITQSPKYLFRKEGQNVTLSCEQNLNHDAMYWYRQDPGQGLRLIYYSQIVNDFQKGDIAEGYSVSREKKESFPLTVTSAQKNPTAFYLCASSRDRAYSNQPQHFGDGTRLSIL.

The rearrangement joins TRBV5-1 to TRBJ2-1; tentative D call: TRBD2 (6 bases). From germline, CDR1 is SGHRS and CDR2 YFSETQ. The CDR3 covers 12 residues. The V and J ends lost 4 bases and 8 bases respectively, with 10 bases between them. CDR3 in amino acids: CASSLARDEQFF. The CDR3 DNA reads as TGCGCCAGCAGCCTAGCGCGCGATGAGCAGTTCTTC.

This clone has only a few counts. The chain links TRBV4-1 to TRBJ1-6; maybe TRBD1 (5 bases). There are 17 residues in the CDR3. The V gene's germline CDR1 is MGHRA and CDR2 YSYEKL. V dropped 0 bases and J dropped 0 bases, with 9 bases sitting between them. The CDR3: CASSQEDKSSYNSPLHF. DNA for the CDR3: TGCGCCAGCAGCCAAGAGGACAAGAGCTCCTATAATTCACCCCTCCACTTT.

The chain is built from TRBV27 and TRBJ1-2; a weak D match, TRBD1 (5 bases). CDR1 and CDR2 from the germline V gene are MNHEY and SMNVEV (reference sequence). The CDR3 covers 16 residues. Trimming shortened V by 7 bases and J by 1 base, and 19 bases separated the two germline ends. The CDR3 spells CASILKTGAHNYGYTF. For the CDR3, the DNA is TGTGCCAGCATCTTAAAGACCGGGGCGCATAACTATGGCTACACCTTC.

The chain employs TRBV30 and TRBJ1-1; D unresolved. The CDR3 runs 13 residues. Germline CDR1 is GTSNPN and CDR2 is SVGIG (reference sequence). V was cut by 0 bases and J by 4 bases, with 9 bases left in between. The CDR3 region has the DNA TGTGCCTGGAGTGTTTTACGGGGCACTGAAGCTTTCTTT. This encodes CAWSVLRGTEAFF.

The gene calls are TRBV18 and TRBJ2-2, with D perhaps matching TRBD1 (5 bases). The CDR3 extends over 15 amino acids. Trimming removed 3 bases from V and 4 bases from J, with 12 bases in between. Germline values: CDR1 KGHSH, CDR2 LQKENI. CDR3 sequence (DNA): TGTGCCAGCTCACCCACTTTGGGGCCCACCGGGGAGCTGTTTTTT. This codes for CASSPTLGPTGELFF.

The CDR3 protein is CASSLTASGLQETQYF. CDR3 bases: TGTGCCAGCAGCTTAACGGCCAGCGGATTACAAGAGACCCAGTACTTC. This chain uses TRBV7-6 with TRBJ2-5; D perhaps matches TRBD2 (5 bases). The CDR3 has 16 residues. Trimming pared 2 bases from V and 2 bases from J, leaving 15 bases between. CDR1 is SGHVS, CDR2 FNYEAQ, per germline.

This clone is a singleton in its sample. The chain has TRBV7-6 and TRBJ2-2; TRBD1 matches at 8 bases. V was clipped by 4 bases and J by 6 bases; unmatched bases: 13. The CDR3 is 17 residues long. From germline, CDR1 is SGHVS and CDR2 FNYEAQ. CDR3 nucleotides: TGTGCCAGCAGCTCGACCTCCTGGACAGGGCCCGCCGGGGAGCTGTTTTTT. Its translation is CASSSTSWTGPAGELFF.

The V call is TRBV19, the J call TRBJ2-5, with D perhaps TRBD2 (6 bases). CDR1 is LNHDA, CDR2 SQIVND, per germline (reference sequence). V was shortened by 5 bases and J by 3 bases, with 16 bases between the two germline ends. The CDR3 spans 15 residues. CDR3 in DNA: TGTGCCAGTAGTCACAAGGGACTGATTGAAGAGACCCAGTACTTC. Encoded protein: CASSHKGLIEETQYF.

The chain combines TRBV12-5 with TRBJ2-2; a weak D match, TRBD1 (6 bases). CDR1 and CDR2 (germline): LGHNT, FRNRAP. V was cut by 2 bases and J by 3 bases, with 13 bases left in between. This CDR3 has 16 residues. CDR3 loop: CASGLLTGQHTGELFF. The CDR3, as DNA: TGTGCTAGTGGTTTGTTGACAGGCCAGCACACCGGGGAGCTGTTTTTT.

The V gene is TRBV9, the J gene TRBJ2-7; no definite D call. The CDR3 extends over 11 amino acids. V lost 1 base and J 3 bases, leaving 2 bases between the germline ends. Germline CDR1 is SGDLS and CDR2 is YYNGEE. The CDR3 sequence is CASSVFYEQYF. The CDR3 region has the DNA TGTGCCAGCAGCGTATTCTACGAGCAGTACTTC.

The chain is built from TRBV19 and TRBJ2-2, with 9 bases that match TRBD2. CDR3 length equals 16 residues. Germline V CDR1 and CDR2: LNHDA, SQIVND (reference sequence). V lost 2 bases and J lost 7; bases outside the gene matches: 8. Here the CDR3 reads CASSIWASGKGGELFF. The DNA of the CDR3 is TGTGCCAGTAGTATATGGGCTAGCGGGAAGGGCGGGGAGCTGTTTTTT.

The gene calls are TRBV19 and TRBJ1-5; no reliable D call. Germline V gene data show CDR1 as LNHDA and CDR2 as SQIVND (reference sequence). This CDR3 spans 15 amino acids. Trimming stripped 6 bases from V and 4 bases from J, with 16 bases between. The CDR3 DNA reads TGTGCCAGTAGAGACCGTACGGATTATAATCAGCCCCAGCATTTT. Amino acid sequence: CASRDRTDYNQPQHF.

CDR3 in amino acids: CASSLDRGIHYEQYF. DNA of the CDR3: TGTGCCAGCAGCTTAGACAGGGGGATACACTACGAGCAGTACTTC. This rearrangement joins TRBV7-9 to TRBJ2-7; 8 nucleotides align to TRBD1. After removal of 1 base from V and 3 bases from J, the junction contained 5 bases not matched to a gene. This CDR3 spans 15 amino acids. Germline CDR1 is SEHNR and CDR2 is FQNEAQ (reference sequence).

DNA for the CDR3: TGCAGCGTTGAGTCTAGTAGGGGCACAGATACGCAGTATTTT. Amino acids: CSVESSRGTDTQYF. This sequence joins TRBV29-1 and TRBJ2-3; no definite D call. Trimming took off 3 bases at V and 1 base at J, with 11 bases between the two ends. Germline CDR1 reads SQVTM; CDR2 reads ANQGSEA. The CDR3 consists of 14 residues.